The entry below gives a single TCR beta chain sequence along with its context. What it binds is not known. This PCR relied on a set of 60 Vbeta primers and 13 Jbeta primers. Assay: immunoSEQ multiplex PCR; the TCRdb copy retains only in-frame clones and omits some. This sample carries about 130,000 clones, about two thirds of them seen once, and the ten largest clones take approximately 3.8%. This sample is drawn from a study of cytomegalovirus exposure and HLA in healthy donors. General study points: Relative to equally common others, HLA-associated TCR beta chains showed greater clonal expansion in a later analysis. Published work reported that the classifier diagnosed cytomegalovirus status with high specificity and sensitivity.

The CDR3 extends over 13 amino acids. The V end lost 8 bases, the J end lost 1 base, and 11 bases lay between the germline ends. Germline V CDR1 and CDR2: LNHDA, SQIVND (reference sequence). V gene TRBV19 combines with J gene TRBJ1-1; D gene ambiguous. The specimen was PBMCs. This sequence originates from a man aged 25-40 years in good health and CMV-seronegative. The CDR3 sequence is CASSETANTEAFF. The CDR3 coding sequence is TGTGCCAGTTCGGAGACGGCGAACACTGAAGCTTTCTTT.